The 30 T cell receptor beta chains below were found in one sample sequenced in a study of vaccination and CD4 T cells after COVID-19. No cognate antigen is known for these TCRs. Oncomine TCR Beta short-read sequencing was applied to DNA from cultured CD4+ T cells. TCRdb independently ran MiXCR on the PCR reads; one entry per CDR3 protein. The profile shows 20,000 to 25,000 distinct CDR3 sequences, 46% of them singletons. Time point reported: late sampling 161 to 241 days after vaccination in three convalescent patients. Indicated treatment: roughly 10-day PBMC culture with coronavirus spike peptide pools or control peptides (ViraFEST assay). This material consisted of CD4+ T cells from blood, cultured in vitro, taken about 7 months after SARS-CoV-2 vaccination. All receptors come from a human donor who had recovered from COVID-19.

This clonotype was detected only a few times. This rearrangement joins TRBV5-1 to TRBJ2-5; possible D gene TRBD2, 5 bases. The CDR3 extends over 13 amino acids. Germline V lookup: CDR1 SGHRS, CDR2 YFSETQ. V lost 4 bases and J lost 5, with 12 bases in between. The CDR3: CASSLPGGETQYF. In nucleotides, the CDR3 is TGCGCCAGCAGCCTCCCGGGCGGGGAGACCCAGTACTTC.

The genes are TRBV20-1 and TRBJ2-7, with TRBD2 identical over 12 bases. Looked up from germline, CDR1 is DFQATT and CDR2 is SNEGSKA (reference sequence). The V gene end was trimmed by 0 bases and the J gene end by 6 bases; junction bases not matched to a gene: 6. The CDR3 loop spans 15 amino acids. The CDR3: CSARDPSGGASEQYF. The CDR3 DNA is TGCAGTGCTAGAGACCCTAGCGGGGGGGCCAGCGAGCAGTACTTC.

The chain combines TRBV18 with TRBJ2-7; D is possibly TRBD2 (6 bases). Germline V gene sequence: CDR1 KGHSH, CDR2 LQKENI. CDR3 length equals 13 residues. Trimming took 4 bases from V and 2 from J, leaving 9 bases between them. The CDR3 region is CASSLLAAYEQYF. The CDR3 bases are TGTGCCAGCTCACTGTTAGCGGCCTACGAGCAGTACTTC.

This chain uses TRBV5-1 with TRBJ2-3; D is possibly TRBD2 (7 bases). Per the germline V gene, CDR1 is SGHRS and CDR2 is YFSETQ. The CDR3 consists of 15 residues. Trimming left V 5 bases short and J 2 bases short, with 15 bases between. The CDR3 is CASRPRGADTDTQYF. In DNA, the CDR3 is TGCGCCAGCAGGCCTCGGGGGGCCGACACAGATACGCAGTATTTT.

The table lists this clonotype with a count of one. V usage is TRBV2 and J usage is TRBJ2-3, with D perhaps given as TRBD1 or TRBD2 (5 bases each). The V end lost 7 bases, the J end lost 7 bases, and 12 bases lay between the germline ends. Per germline, CDR1 SNHLY and CDR2 FYNNEI. The CDR3 loop spans 12 amino acids. CDR3 residues: CASTPGRHTQYF. The CDR3 DNA reads as TGTGCCAGCACCCCGGGGCGACATACGCAGTATTTT. Together with reference TRBV2 and TRBJ2-3, the CDR3 gives the full variable domain: EPEVTQTPSHQVTQMGQEVILRCVPISNHLYFYWYRQILGQKVEFLVSFYNNEISEKSEIFDDQFSVERPDGSNFTLKIRSTKLEDSAMYFCASTPGRHTQYFGPGTRLTVL.

The V gene is TRBV2, the J gene TRBJ1-2, with D uncertain. The CDR3 runs 13 residues. CDR1 is SNHLY, CDR2 FYNNEI, per germline. V dropped 1 base and J dropped 5 bases, with 8 bases sitting between them. The CDR3, as DNA: TGTGCCAGCAGTGAAGAAAAGGGATATGGCTACACCTTC. Translation gives CASSEEKGYGYTF.

This clonotype was counted a single time. The chain carries TRBV18 and TRBJ2-3; the D is unclear. Germline V gives CDR1 KGHSH, CDR2 LQKENI. This CDR3 has 17 residues. Trimming stripped 2 bases from V and 2 bases from J, with 17 bases between. CDR3 sequence reads: CASSPARPEADTDTQYF. The CDR3 nucleotides are TGTGCCAGCTCACCAGCGCGACCTGAGGCAGACACAGATACGCAGTATTTT.

This rearrangement joins TRBV7-6 to TRBJ2-7; D gene ambiguous. Trimming removed 1 base from V and 3 bases from J, with 13 bases in between. CDR1 is SGHVS, CDR2 FNYEAQ, per germline. This CDR3 region has 15 residues. CDR3 nucleotide sequence: TGTGCCAGCAGCTTAGAGGCTGCGCGGTTCTACGAGCAGTACTTC. This gives the protein CASSLEAARFYEQYF. Filled out from reference TRBV7-6 and TRBJ2-7, the complete variable domain reads GAGVSQSPRYKVTKRGQDVALRCDPISGHVSLYWYRQALGQGPEFLTYFNYEAQQDKSGLPNDRFSAERPEGSISTLTIQRTEQRDSAMYRCASSLEAARFYEQYFGPGTRLTVT.

This clonotype appeared a few times. V and J are TRBV27 and TRBJ1-6, with TRBD1 matching over 7 bases. There are 14 residues in the CDR3. The germline gives CDR1 MNHEY, CDR2 SMNVEV (reference sequence). The trim removed 5 bases at V and 8 bases at J, leaving 6 bases unmatched. The CDR3 DNA is TGTGCCAGCAGTCTCTCGGACAGGTATTCACCCCTCCACTTT. This sequence encodes CASSLSDRYSPLHF.

V gene TRBV7-2 combines with J gene TRBJ2-7; 8 bases match TRBD2. Germline V gives CDR1 SGHTA, CDR2 FQGNSA. The CDR3 extends over 17 amino acids. V shed 5 bases and J 0 bases; nucleotides not matched to a gene: 12. Here the CDR3 reads CASSPDLLSGGSYEQYF. CDR3 DNA sequence: TGTGCCAGCAGCCCGGACCTACTAAGCGGGGGCTCCTACGAGCAGTACTTC.

The rearrangement joins TRBV6-1 to TRBJ2-1, with D uncertain. With 6 bases removed from V and 5 bases from J, the gap between germline ends came to 8 bases. Germline V lookup: CDR1 MNHNS, CDR2 SASEGT. The CDR3 runs to 12 residues. CDR3 loop: CASSPRNNEQFF. Here the CDR3 DNA reads TGTGCCAGCAGCCCCAGGAACAATGAGCAGTTCTTC.

CDR3 DNA: TGTGCCAGCAGCTCCCAACAGGGGGCGGGAGAGACCCAGTACTTC. Its protein is CASSSQQGAGETQYF. V and J are TRBV7-6 and TRBJ2-5; 9 nucleotides line up with TRBD1. Germline CDR1 is SGHVS and CDR2 is FNYEAQ. This CDR3 has 15 residues. V trimming: 4 bases; J trimming: 4 bases; junction bases outside the gene matches: 7.

The chain carries TRBV21-1 and TRBJ2-1; the table's D call TRBD1 went unverified against the DNA. TRBV21-1 is noted as a pseudogene. This CDR3 region has 15 residues. The CDR3: CASSNRDRPYNEQFF. The CDR3 bases are TGTGCCAGCAGCAACCGGGACAGGCCCTACAATGAGCAGTTCTTC.

The V and J genes are TRBV20-1 and TRBJ1-6; D ambiguous. Germline V gives CDR1 DFQATT, CDR2 SNEGSKA (reference sequence). The CDR3 sequence is 13 residues long. V was trimmed by 0 bases and J by 10 bases, leaving 10 bases between them. In DNA form, the CDR3 reads TGCAGTGCTAGAGATAGTGCGGGGTCACCCCTCCACTTT. Protein: CSARDSAGSPLHF.

This clonotype has a handful of counts. V usage is TRBV20-1 and J usage is TRBJ2-5; D remains ambiguous. Per the germline V gene, CDR1 is DFQATT and CDR2 is SNEGSKA (reference sequence). The CDR3 spans 14 residues. V gave up 0 bases and J gave up 5 bases, with 13 bases separating them. This CDR3 is CSARDSARGETQYF. DNA of the CDR3: TGCAGTGCTAGAGATTCGGCCCGCGGCGAGACCCAGTACTTC.

J is TRBJ2-1 and V is TRBV7-3, with 9 bases matching TRBD2. The germline V gene encodes CDR1 SGHTA and CDR2 FQGTGA. The CDR3 covers 15 residues. V lost 3 bases, J lost 5 bases, and 5 bases stayed unmatched. This CDR3 reads CASSFKREENNEQFF. The CDR3 DNA reads as TGTGCCAGCAGCTTCAAGCGGGAGGAAAACAATGAGCAGTTCTTC.

The chain combines TRBV24-1 with TRBJ2-1; 7 bases match TRBD2. Trimming took 9 bases from V and 1 from J; bases not matched to a gene: 2. Germline assignment: CDR1 KGHDR and CDR2 SFDVKD. The CDR3 has 13 residues. CDR3 sequence: CATRGSSYNEQFF. The CDR3 DNA reads as TGTGCCACCCGCGGGAGTTCCTACAATGAGCAGTTCTTC.

The CDR3 here is CSARDQAGRNTEAFF. DNA for the CDR3: TGCAGTGCTAGAGATCAGGCAGGGAGGAACACTGAAGCTTTCTTT. J is TRBJ1-1 and V is TRBV20-1, with D tentatively TRBD1 (5 bases). Germline-derived CDR1 and CDR2 are DFQATT and SNEGSKA (reference sequence). The ends were cut back, 0 bases at V and 1 base at J, with 12 bases in the middle. This CDR3 has 15 amino acids.

The genes are TRBV7-8 and TRBJ2-5; 9 bases map to TRBD2. The V segment lost 7 bases and the J segment 6 bases; nucleotides outside the gene matches: 9. The germline CDR1 and CDR2 sequences are SGHVS and FQNEAQ. The CDR3 runs 14 residues. The CDR3 loop reads CASTSGTSTQTQYF. In nucleotides, the CDR3 is TGTGCCAGCACCTCAGGGACTAGCACCCAGACCCAGTACTTC.

This clonotype was seen only a few times. The V call is TRBV10-3, the J call TRBJ2-1; 8 nucleotides agree with TRBD2. Germline V gene sequence: CDR1 ENHRY, CDR2 SYGVKD. V lost 4 bases and J lost 6; bases outside the gene matches: 8. The CDR3 is 15 residues long. DNA for the CDR3: TGTGCCATCAGTGGGACCGGGACTAGGCTCAATGAGCAGTTCTTC. It specifies CAISGTGTRLNEQFF.

The chain recombines TRBV6-1 with TRBJ1-5, with D maybe TRBD1 (5 bases). The CDR3 spans 15 residues. Between the trimmed V and J ends, which lost 7 bases and 0 bases, there was a span of 13 bases. Per the germline V gene, CDR1 is MNHNS and CDR2 is SASEGT. CDR3: CASTVLGHSNQPQHF. CDR3 nucleotides: TGTGCCAGCACGGTCCTGGGGCATAGCAATCAGCCCCAGCATTTT.

This sequence joins TRBV21-1 and TRBJ2-7; the DNA was not compared with TRBD1, the D call given in the table. TRBV21-1 constitutes a pseudogene. CDR3 length equals 15 residues. The CDR3 nucleotides read TGTGCCAGCAGCACCCGGGACGTATCCGTCTTAGAGCAGTACTTC. The encoded protein is CASSTRDVSVLEQYF.

This sequence joins TRBV7-3 and TRBJ1-1, with D possibly being TRBD1 (6 bases). This CDR3 has 13 amino acids. CDR1 is SGHTA, CDR2 FQGTGA, per germline. The V end was cut by 3 bases, the J end by 3 bases, with 8 bases between. In DNA, the CDR3 is TGTGCCAGCAGCTTCTACAGGGACACTGAAGCTTTCTTT. Translated, it gives CASSFYRDTEAFF.

This clonotype was counted only a few times. The chain recombines TRBV20-1 with TRBJ2-5; perhaps TRBD2 as D (7 bases). Germline-derived CDR1 and CDR2 are DFQATT and SNEGSKA (reference sequence). This CDR3 contains 13 residues. The V and J ends lost 5 bases and 7 bases respectively, with 17 bases between them. DNA of the CDR3: TGCAGTGCTCATGCGGGGGCCCCCGGGACCCAGTACTTC. This gives the protein CSAHAGAPGTQYF.

Here the CDR3 DNA reads TGTGCCAGTCGTGGGACAGCAACCTATAGCAATCAGCCCCAGCATTTT. It encodes CASRGTATYSNQPQHF. This chain uses TRBV19 with TRBJ1-5; TRBD1 matches at 7 bases. Germline values: CDR1 LNHDA, CDR2 SQIVND (reference sequence). The ends lost 8 bases at V and 0 bases at J; junction bases unmatched: 10. The CDR3 consists of 16 residues.

The rearrangement links TRBV7-9 to TRBJ2-5, with unresolved D. With 5 bases removed from V and 3 bases from J, the gap between germline ends came to 13 bases. Germline V gene lookup returns CDR1 SEHNR and CDR2 FQNEAQ (reference sequence). The CDR3 spans 14 residues. The CDR3 region has the DNA TGTGCCAGCAGCCCACTTGGGGTTGAAGAGACCCAGTACTTC. Its translation is CASSPLGVEETQYF.

The gene calls are TRBV20-1 and TRBJ1-1; no clear D. Trimming left V 6 bases short and J 6 bases short, with 11 bases between. The CDR3 is 11 amino acids. Germline V gives CDR1 DFQATT, CDR2 SNEGSKA (reference sequence). The CDR3 DNA reads TGCAGTGCAATGGAGAGGGCTGAAGCTTTCTTT. It encodes CSAMERAEAFF.

The gene calls are TRBV10-3 and TRBJ2-7; 8 nucleotides line up with TRBD1. The trim removed 8 bases at V and 7 bases at J, leaving 22 bases unmatched. The CDR3 is 17 amino acids. CDR1 is ENHRY and CDR2 is SYGVKD in the germline V gene. Here the CDR3 DNA reads TGTGCCATCTCCTCTTTGGGCCGACAGGGGTCCCCTGGGGAGCAGTACTTC. This sequence encodes CAISSLGRQGSPGEQYF.

The rearrangement links TRBV19 to TRBJ1-6, with 7 bases lining up with TRBD1. The CDR3 is made up of 14 amino acids. With 4 bases clipped from V and 8 bases from J, the junction kept 5 bases outside the gene matches. Germline V gene lookup returns CDR1 LNHDA and CDR2 SQIVND (reference sequence). The CDR3 coding sequence is TGTGCCAGTAGTACCCGACAGGGACATTCACCCCTCCACTTT. This encodes CASSTRQGHSPLHF.

The sample holds a few counts of this clonotype. The chain links TRBV20-1 to TRBJ2-1; TRBD2 aligns across 16 bases. Germline V CDR1 and CDR2: DFQATT, SNEGSKA (reference sequence). With 6 bases clipped from V and 6 bases from J, the junction kept 20 bases outside the gene matches. This CDR3 is built from 20 residues. The DNA of the CDR3 is TGCAGTGCGGGCGTGGGGACAGGGGGACTAGCGGGAGGGAGAAGCAATGAGCAGTTCTTC. It specifies CSAGVGTGGLAGGRSNEQFF.